This entry concerns a single T cell receptor (beta chain). Its specificity is unknown. Repeated repertoire sampling spanned the course of chemoradiotherapy. CDR1 LNHDA and CDR2 SQIVND come from the germline V gene (reference sequence). The length of the CDR3 is 11 residues. The V gene lost 8 bases and the J gene lost 5 bases, with 9 bases spanning the gap. Only in-frame clones appear in the TCRdb table, and some are missing; sequencing was by immunoSEQ multiplex PCR. The profile shows around 5,000 clones, approximately 86% of them singletons. This record comes from a study of chemoradiotherapy in HPV16-positive cancers. General observations from the study: Only a couple of HPV16-positive patients supplied the functional HPV-specificity definition. In HPV16-positive patients, HPV-responsive T-cell expansion tracked better recurrence-free survival. Candidate HPV-specific clones and E7-related TCR motifs grew in tumor during treatment.

V and J are TRBV19 and TRBJ1-1; no definite D call. The sequencing used tumor tissue, collected from a patient who underwent chemoradiotherapy. This clonotype was obtained from a human donor with HPV-associated anogenital cancer. The CDR3 DNA follows: TGTGCCAGTCAATCTGGAACTGAAGCTTTCTTT. It encodes CASQSGTEAFF. Together with reference TRBV19 and TRBJ1-1, the CDR3 gives the full variable domain: DGGITQSPKYLFRKEGQNVTLSCEQNLNHDAMYWYRQDPGQGLRLIYYSQIVNDFQKGDIAEGYSVSREKKESFPLTVTSAQKNPTAFYLCASQSGTEAFFGQGTRLTVV.